Here is one T cell receptor (beta chain) with its context. Its antigen is currently unknown. This specimen comes from a study of T cell responses to AZD1222 COVID-19 vaccine. Study-level background: Whether given at about 4 or about 12 weeks, second doses were pooled. Overall study results and limits: Donors skewed white British and female; clonal diversity was possibly underestimated. Distributed over spike, vaccine-associated CD4 TCRs predominated at 160-218 and 743-854.

Clones were read by immunoSEQ multiplex PCR, and TCRdb kept only the in-frame ones, dropping some. The sample has 100,000 to 120,000 clones; approximately 85% are singletons. Between the trimmed V and J ends, which lost 6 bases and 7 bases, there was a span of 12 bases. This CDR3 is 13 amino acids long. Source: peripheral blood, taken on day 0 of AZD1222 vaccination. This sequence joins TRBV12-3 or TRBV12-4 and TRBJ2-2; perhaps TRBD1 as D (5 bases). This receptor was identified in an adult in good health. The CDR3: CASRNIGVGELFF. CDR3 coding DNA: TGTGCCAGCAGGAACATAGGGGTCGGGGAGCTGTTTTTT.